This is a list of T cell receptor beta chains from one sample in a study of regulatory dendritic cells for organ transplantation. Method: immunoSEQ multiplex PCR; TCRdb's copy keeps in-frame clones and lacks some. This sample yields 25,000 to 35,000 clones, of which approximately 82% are seen a single time; roughly 0.4% belongs to the top ten. Material: naive CD8+ T cells from blood. These receptors all stem from a human donor in good health. Both conserved end residues are trimmed from each CDR3. A D gene is named only where the DNA matches it firmly.

v_call	d_call	cdr3_aa
TRBV4-3	.	ASSPGGVDEKLF
TRBV2	TRBD2	AIAGADPPPDTQY
TRBV6-1	.	ASSVLQATVGYT
TRBV7-2	.	ASSLSSVNTEAF
TRBV9	TRBD2	ASSVWTSAGNEQF
TRBV12-5	.	ASGWLQGDEF
TRBV14	TRBD1	ASSPGTGPEAF
TRBV7-6	.	ASSLDGVNTEAF
TRBV7-9	TRBD2	ASSLESGVSTDTQY
TRBV7-9	.	ASSLGGINEQF
TRBV29-1	.	SVEDTRAGVDGNTIY
TRBV2	TRBD2	ASRPSGGLNQETQY
TRBV5-6	TRBD2	ASSWSTSGGNTGELF
TRBV18	TRBD1	ASSTPRDRYYNEQF
TRBV4-3	.	ASSQDRDTYNEQF
TRBV4-1	.	ASSQPAGNTGELF
TRBV7-8	.	ASSLANSQNEKLF
TRBV7-3	.	ASSLGTRKGIQY
TRBV10-3	.	AISGGDSHNEQF
TRBV5-1	.	ASSLGGSNEKLF
TRBV7-7	TRBD2	ASSPELAGAGDTQY
TRBV29-1	TRBD1	SVEYLGSAGGVGYGYT
TRBV19	.	ASSIWDKYNEQF
TRBV7-8	TRBD2	ASSGRKRLAGGENTGELF
TRBV9	TRBD2	ASSVGSGGPYNEQF
TRBV21-1	.	ASSTPPQCVAGLANTGELF
TRBV19	TRBD1	ASRPTGVSYEQY
TRBV7-9	.	ASRQGMYEQY
TRBV29-1	.	SFLGDTYEQY
TRBV4-2	TRBD2	ASSQRGLATSSSYNEQF
TRBV29-1	.	SVEGPRGLGYT
TRBV6-1	.	ASSENTRGDTIY
TRBV7-3	TRBD1	ASSEQGAGSPLH
TRBV6-5	.	ASSLGLINTGELF
TRBV12-5	.	ASGLPTPSGLRSTDTQY
TRBV7-9	.	ASSLVREQETQY
TRBV18	.	ASSQDSAGDQLEAF
TRBV27	.	ASSLSPGRTSEAF
TRBV2	.	ASSEGGPTEAF
TRBV5-4	TRBD1	ASSYSDRARGYT
TRBV19	TRBD2	ASSQLAGGPTDTQY
TRBV7-9	TRBD1	ASRSDRETEAF
TRBV10-3	.	AISESGVEQY
TRBV5-1	TRBD1	ASTPGQGYNEQF
TRBV9	.	ASSAEGLTGELF
TRBV4-2	.	ASSPSGELF
TRBV6-1	TRBD1	ASSGTGGNYGYT
TRBV27	TRBD1	ASSSFQGASNSPLH
TRBV19	.	ASSLQDMRKLF
TRBV19	.	ASRTGNQPQH
TRBV6-1	.	ASSDRVYGYT
TRBV4-1	.	ASSQDPQGSTEAF
TRBV9	TRBD1	ASSETGSTEAF
TRBV9	.	ASSAFLAGELF
TRBV27	.	ASSTGIGEKLF
TRBV7-2	TRBD2	ASSFGLAGPEQY
TRBV5-6	.	ASSLGGRGNQPQH
TRBV19	TRBD2	ASSGTSGGARETQY